Shown below are 9 T cell receptor beta chains from a single sample sequenced in a study of blood T cell repertoires in COVID-19. Produced via immunoSEQ multiplex PCR; TCRdb's table is partial and in-frame only. The sample lists about 220,000 clones; about 91% were seen once. Sequencing was carried out using PBMCs or T cells enriched from blood (not recorded which). All receptors come from a woman aged 50 to 65 with acute COVID-19.

The chain has TRBV7-3 and TRBJ2-1, with D maybe TRBD2 (6 bases). V was trimmed by 8 bases and J by 0 bases, leaving 8 bases between them. The CDR3 loop spans 13 amino acids. In germline, CDR1 is SGHTA, CDR2 FQGTGA. The CDR3 is CASAGSSYNEQFF. DNA of the CDR3: TGTGCCAGCGCGGGAAGCTCCTACAATGAGCAGTTCTTC.

This chain links TRBV27 with TRBJ2-7; TRBD1 might be the D (5 bases). Germline V gene sequence: CDR1 MNHEY, CDR2 SMNVEV (reference sequence). This CDR3 is built from 13 residues. V lost 8 bases, J lost 2 bases, and 13 bases lay in between. The CDR3 is CASSLEGAYEQYF. The CDR3 coding sequence is TGTGCCAGCTCCCTCGAAGGGGCCTACGAGCAGTACTTC.

A single count supports this clone. The V and J genes are TRBV7-7 and TRBJ1-1, with D possibly being TRBD1 (5 bases). The germline CDR1 and CDR2 sequences are SSHAT and FNYEAQ (reference sequence). V was shortened by 4 bases and J by 0 bases, with 21 bases between the two germline ends. This CDR3 comprises 18 residues. The CDR3 protein is CASSSATNSGKMNTEAFF. CDR3 sequence (DNA): TGTGCCAGCAGCTCTGCAACGAATTCAGGGAAGATGAACACTGAAGCTTTCTTT.

This chain joins TRBV7-9 and TRBJ2-2, with D possibly TRBD1 on 6 matching bases. V gave up 5 bases and J gave up 0 bases, with 10 bases separating them. The CDR3 spans 15 residues. Per germline, CDR1 SEHNR and CDR2 FQNEAQ (reference sequence). For the CDR3, the DNA is TGTGCCAGCAGCCTACGACAGGCGAACACCGGGGAGCTGTTTTTT. The encoded protein is CASSLRQANTGELFF.

The V and J genes are TRBV4-1 and TRBJ1-5; D gene ambiguous. Per the germline V gene, CDR1 is MGHRA and CDR2 is YSYEKL. V lost 2 bases to trimming and J lost 2 bases, with 10 bases between them. CDR3 size: 15 residues. This CDR3 is CASSQSGLGNQPQHF. The CDR3 DNA follows: TGCGCCAGCAGCCAATCAGGACTGGGCAATCAGCCCCAGCATTTT.

V and J are TRBV28 and TRBJ1-2; unclear D gene. V was shortened by 2 bases and J by 0 bases, with 7 bases between the two germline ends. Germline CDR1 reads MDHEN; CDR2 reads SYDVKM. The CDR3 has 14 amino acids. Written as DNA, the CDR3 is TGTGCCAGCAGTTTAGGCGGATCTAACTATGGCTACACCTTC. Its translation is CASSLGGSNYGYTF.

This chain uses TRBV6-5 with TRBJ2-7, with 7 bases matching TRBD2. V shed 2 bases, J shed 4 bases, and the junction held 11 bases outside the gene matches. Germline V gene lookup returns CDR1 MNHEY and CDR2 SVGAGI. The CDR3 spans 16 residues. The CDR3 protein is CASSYGGGEAVYEQYF. CDR3 coding DNA: TGTGCCAGCAGTTACGGCGGGGGAGAGGCGGTTTACGAGCAGTACTTC.

This clone appeared a few times. This chain links TRBV7-2 with TRBJ2-5; perhaps TRBD2 as D (6 bases). The length of the CDR3 is 14 residues. In germline, CDR1 is SGHTA, CDR2 FQGNSA. Deletions cut 6 bases from V and 2 bases from J, with 13 bases between. The CDR3 loop is CASRRGLLQETQYF. In nucleotides, the CDR3 is TGTGCCAGCAGAAGAGGACTACTTCAAGAGACCCAGTACTTC. The complete variable domain, with remaining parts taken from reference TRBV7-2 and TRBJ2-5, reads GAGVSQSPSNKVTEKGKDVELRCDPISGHTALYWYRQSLGQGLEFLIYFQGNSAPDKSGLPSDRFSAERTGGSVSTLTIQRTQQEDSAVYLCASRRGLLQETQYFGPGTRLLVL.

The rearrangement uses TRBV5-8 and TRBJ1-4, with 7 nucleotides matching TRBD1. This CDR3 has 15 residues. Germline values: CDR1 SGHTS, CDR2 YDEGEE. J lost 4 bases, V lost 1 base, and 4 bases had no gene match. This CDR3 reads CASSLSRGSNEKLFF. CDR3 in DNA: TGTGCCAGCAGCTTGTCCAGGGGGAGTAATGAAAAACTGTTTTTT.